This T cell receptor beta chain was recovered during a study of CD8 T cells in ankylosing spondylitis. Germline values: CDR1 DFQATT, CDR2 SNEGSKA (reference sequence). V gave up 6 bases and J gave up 5 bases; unmatched junction bases: 9. This CDR3 region has 13 residues. TCRdb independently ran MiXCR on the 5' RACE reads; one entry per CDR3 protein. The data contain 350,000 to 400,000 distinct CDR3 sequences, around 20% of them seen just once; the ten biggest clones take up roughly 13%. The TCR comes from a male donor with ankylosing spondylitis or in good health (not recorded which). Sample: blood, either unsorted or a sorted T cell fraction (not recorded which). The V gene is TRBV20-1, the J gene TRBJ2-7; 8 bases are shared with TRBD1. The CDR3 nucleotides are TGCAGTGCCCGGAGGACAGGGTGGAACGAGCAGTACTTC. It encodes CSARRTGWNEQYF.